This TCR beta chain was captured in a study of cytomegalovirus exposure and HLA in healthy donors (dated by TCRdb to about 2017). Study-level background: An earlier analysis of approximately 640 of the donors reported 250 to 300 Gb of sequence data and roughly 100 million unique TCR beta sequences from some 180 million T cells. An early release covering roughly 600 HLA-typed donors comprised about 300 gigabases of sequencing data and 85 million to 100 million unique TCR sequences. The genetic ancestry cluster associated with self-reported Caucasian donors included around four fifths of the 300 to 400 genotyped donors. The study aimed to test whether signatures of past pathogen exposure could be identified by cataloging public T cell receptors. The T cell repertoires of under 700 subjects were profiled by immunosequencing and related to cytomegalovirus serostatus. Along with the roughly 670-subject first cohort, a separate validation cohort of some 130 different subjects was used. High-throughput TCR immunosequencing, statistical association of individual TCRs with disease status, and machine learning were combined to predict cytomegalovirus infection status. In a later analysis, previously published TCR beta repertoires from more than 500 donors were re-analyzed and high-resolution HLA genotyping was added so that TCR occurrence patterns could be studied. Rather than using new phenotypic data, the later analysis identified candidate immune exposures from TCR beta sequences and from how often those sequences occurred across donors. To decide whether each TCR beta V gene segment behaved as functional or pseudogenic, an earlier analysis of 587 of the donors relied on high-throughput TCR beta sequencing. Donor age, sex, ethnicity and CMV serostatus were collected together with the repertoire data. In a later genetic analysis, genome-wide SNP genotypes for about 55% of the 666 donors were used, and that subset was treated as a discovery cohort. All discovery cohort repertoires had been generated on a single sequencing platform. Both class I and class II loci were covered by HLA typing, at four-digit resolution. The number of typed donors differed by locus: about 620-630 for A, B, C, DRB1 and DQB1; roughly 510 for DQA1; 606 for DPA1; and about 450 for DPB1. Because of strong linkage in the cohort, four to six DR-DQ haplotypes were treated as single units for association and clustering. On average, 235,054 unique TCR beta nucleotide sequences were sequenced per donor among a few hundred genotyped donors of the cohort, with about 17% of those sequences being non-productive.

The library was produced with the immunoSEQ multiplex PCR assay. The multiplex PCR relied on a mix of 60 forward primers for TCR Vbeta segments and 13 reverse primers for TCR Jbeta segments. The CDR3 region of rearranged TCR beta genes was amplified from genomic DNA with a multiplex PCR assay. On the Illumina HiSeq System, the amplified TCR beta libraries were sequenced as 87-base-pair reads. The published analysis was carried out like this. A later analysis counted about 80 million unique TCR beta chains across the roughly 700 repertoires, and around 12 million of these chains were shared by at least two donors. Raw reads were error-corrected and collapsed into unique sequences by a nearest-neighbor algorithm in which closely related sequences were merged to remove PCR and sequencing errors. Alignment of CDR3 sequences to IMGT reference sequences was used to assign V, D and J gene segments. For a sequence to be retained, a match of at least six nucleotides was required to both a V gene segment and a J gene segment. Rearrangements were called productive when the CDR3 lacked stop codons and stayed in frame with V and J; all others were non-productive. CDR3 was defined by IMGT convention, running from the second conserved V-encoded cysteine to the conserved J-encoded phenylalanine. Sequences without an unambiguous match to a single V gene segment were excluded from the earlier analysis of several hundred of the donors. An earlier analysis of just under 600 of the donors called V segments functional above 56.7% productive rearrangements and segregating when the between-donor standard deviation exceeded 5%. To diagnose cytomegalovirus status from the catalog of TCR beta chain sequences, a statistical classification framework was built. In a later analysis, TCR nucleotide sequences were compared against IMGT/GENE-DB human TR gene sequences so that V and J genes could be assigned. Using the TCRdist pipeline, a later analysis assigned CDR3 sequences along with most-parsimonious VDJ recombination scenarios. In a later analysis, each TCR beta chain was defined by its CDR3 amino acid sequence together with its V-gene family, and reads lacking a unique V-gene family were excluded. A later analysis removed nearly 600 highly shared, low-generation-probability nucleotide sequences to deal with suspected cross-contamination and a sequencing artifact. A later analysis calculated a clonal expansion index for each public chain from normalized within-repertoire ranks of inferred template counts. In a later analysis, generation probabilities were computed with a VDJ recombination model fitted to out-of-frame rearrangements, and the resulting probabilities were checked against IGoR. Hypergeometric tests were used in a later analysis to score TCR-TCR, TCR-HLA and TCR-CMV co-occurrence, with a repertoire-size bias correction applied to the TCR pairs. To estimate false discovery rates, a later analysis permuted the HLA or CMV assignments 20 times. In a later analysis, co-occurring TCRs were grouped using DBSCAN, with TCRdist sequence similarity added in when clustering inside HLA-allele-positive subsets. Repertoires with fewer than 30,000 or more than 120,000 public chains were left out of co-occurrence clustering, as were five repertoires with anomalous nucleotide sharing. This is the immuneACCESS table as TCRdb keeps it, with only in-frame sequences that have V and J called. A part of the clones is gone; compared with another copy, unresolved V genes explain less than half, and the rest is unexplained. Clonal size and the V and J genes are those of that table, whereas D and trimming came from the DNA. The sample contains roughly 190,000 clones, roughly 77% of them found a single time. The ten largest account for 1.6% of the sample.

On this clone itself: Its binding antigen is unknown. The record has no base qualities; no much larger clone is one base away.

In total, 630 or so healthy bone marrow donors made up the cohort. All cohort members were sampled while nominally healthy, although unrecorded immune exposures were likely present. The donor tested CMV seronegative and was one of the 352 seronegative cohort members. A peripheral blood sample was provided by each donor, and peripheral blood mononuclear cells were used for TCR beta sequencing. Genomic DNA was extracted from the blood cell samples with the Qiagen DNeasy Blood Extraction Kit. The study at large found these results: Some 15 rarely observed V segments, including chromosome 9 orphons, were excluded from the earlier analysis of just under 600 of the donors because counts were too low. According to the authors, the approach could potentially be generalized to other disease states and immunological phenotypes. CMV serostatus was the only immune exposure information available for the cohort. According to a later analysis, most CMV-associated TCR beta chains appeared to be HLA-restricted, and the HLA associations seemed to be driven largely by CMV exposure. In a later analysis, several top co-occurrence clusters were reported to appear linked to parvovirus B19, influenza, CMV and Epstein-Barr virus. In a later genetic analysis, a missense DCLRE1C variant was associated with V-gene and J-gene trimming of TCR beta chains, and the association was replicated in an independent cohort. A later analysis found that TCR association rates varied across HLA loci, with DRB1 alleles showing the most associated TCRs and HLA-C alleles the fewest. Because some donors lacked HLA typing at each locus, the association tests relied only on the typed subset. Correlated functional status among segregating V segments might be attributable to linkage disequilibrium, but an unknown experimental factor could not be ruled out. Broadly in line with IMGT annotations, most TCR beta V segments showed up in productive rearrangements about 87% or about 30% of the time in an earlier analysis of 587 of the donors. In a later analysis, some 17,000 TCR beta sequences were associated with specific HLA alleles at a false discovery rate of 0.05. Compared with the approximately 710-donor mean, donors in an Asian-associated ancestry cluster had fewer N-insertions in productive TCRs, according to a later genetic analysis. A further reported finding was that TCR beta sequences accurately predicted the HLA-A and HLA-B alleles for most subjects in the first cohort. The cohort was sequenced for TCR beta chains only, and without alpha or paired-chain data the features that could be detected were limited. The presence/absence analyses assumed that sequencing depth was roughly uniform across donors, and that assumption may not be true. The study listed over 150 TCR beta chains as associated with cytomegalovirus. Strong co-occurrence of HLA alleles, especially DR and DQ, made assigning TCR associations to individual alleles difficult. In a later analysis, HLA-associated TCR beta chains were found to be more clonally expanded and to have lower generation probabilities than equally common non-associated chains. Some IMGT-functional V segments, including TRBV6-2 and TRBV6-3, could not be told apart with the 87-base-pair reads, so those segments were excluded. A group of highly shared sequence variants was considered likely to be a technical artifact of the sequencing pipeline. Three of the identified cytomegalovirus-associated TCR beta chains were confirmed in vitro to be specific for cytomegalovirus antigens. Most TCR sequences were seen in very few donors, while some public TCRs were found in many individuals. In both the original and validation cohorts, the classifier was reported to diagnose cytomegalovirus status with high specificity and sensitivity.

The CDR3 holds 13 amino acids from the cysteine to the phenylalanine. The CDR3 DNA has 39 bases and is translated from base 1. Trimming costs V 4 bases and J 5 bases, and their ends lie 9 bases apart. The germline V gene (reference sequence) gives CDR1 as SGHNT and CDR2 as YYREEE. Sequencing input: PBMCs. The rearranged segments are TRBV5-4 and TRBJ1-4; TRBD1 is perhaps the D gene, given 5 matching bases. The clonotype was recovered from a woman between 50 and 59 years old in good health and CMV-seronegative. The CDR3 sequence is CASSARQNEKLFF. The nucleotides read TGTGCCAGCAGCGCCCGACAGAATGAAAAACTGTTTTTT.